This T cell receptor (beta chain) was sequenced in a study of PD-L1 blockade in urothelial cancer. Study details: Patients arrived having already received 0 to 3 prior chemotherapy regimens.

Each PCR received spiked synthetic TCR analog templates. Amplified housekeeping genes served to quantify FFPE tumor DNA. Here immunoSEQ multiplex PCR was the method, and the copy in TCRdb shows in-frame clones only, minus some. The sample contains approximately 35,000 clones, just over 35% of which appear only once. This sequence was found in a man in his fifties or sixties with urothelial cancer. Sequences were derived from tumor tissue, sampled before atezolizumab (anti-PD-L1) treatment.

Written as DNA, the CDR3 is TGCGCCAGCAGTGACCGCGGGAGAGGAACCGGGGAGCTGTTTTTT. It yields the protein CASSDRGRGTGELFF. The V and J genes are TRBV10-2 and TRBJ2-2, with 7 bases aligning to TRBD2. Germline-derived CDR1 and CDR2 are WSHSY and SAAADI. The ends lost 3 bases at V and 5 bases at J; junction bases unmatched: 6. This CDR3 has 15 residues.